This section outlines one T cell receptor beta chain sequence together with its context. Only a few counts were recorded for this clone. Its antigen is currently not known. The record has no base qualities; no much larger clone is one base away. The sample comes from a study of blood T cell repertoires in COVID-19 (TCRdb year 2020). In the study overall: Collaborator samples came from the United States, Italy and Spain and covered acute and convalescent phases of COVID-19. The material from the prospective study consisted of cDNA or gDNA derived from T cells, B-cell-depleted T cells, or PBMCs. The dataset comprised deeply sampled blood TCRbeta repertoires from subjects exposed to, actively infected with, or recovered from COVID-19. The repertoires were released in a freely available public database meant as a resource for research on the immune response to SARS-CoV-2. The samples were drawn from the first 160 participants of the ongoing ImmuneRACE study and from over a thousand subjects provided by 6 global collaborators. Sample metadata almost always included a de-identified subject ID, COVID-19 status, age in years and sex. HLA class I and class II types, where available, came from metadata supplied by the sample provider rather than from assay-based typing.

Participants in the prospective study were enrolled through a virtual design, were aged roughly 18 to 100 years, and lived in roughly 24 United States geographic areas. To assign participants to cohorts, the prospective study relied on clinical history that participants themselves reported in a screening survey and a study questionnaire. ImmuneRACE Cohort 3 recovered participants were defined by two consecutive negative NP/OP PCR tests, healthcare professional clearance, or symptom resolution. Each participant in the prospective study had whole blood, serum and a nasopharyngeal or oropharyngeal swab collected by mobile phlebotomists. Additional blood draws and questionnaires over an approximately 2-month period could optionally be provided by prospective study participants. Before DNA extraction, blood samples from the prospective study were shipped at room temperature or frozen. The CDR3, from cysteine to phenylalanine, totals 16 residues. Only the CDR3 region is kept as DNA, spanning 48 bases read in frame from base 1. Between the V and J ends, shortened by 0 bases and 6 bases respectively, the junction contains 18 bases. The germline V gene (reference sequence) specifies LNHNV as CDR1 and YYDKDF as CDR2.

TCRbeta CDR3 regions were amplified from genomic DNA by means of the immunoSEQ Assay, a bias-controlled multiplex PCR. On the authors' methods: The number of nucleated cells in each sample was estimated from the amplification of reference gene primers within the assay. To quantify the absolute abundance of each unique TCRbeta CDR3 rearrangement, sequence reads were collapsed and filtered. Productive Simpson clonality was computed per sample as the square root of Simpson's diversity index over productive rearrangements. The table comes from immuneACCESS by way of TCRdb, which keeps in-frame sequences with V and J called. Part of the clones is missing from these tables; in studies checked, under half for an unresolved V gene and the rest for unknown reasons. The V and J calls and clone size come from that table; D and trimming were worked out from the DNA. The sample records 380,000 or so clones, around 87% of which are singletons. The top ten constitute 1% to 1.5% of the sample.

Results and caveats for the whole study, not just this receptor: The amount of clinical and demographic metadata varied by source and participant and was provided uncurated.

This receptor was identified in a young man who had recovered from COVID-19. The rearrangement joined TRBV15 to TRBJ2-7; the D segment could be TRBD2, given 6 matching bases. Sequenced sample: PBMCs or T cells enriched from blood (not recorded which). The nucleotide sequence is given as TGTGCCACCAGCAGAGATAGGGCGGGGACCCCAAGCGAGCAGTACTTC. It specifies CATSRDRAGTPSEQYF.